This T cell receptor beta chain was sequenced for a study of control samples from healthy donors and cancer patients. Assay used: immunoSEQ multiplex PCR; TCRdb lists only in-frame clones, some missing. The repertoire holds about 76,000 clones, approximately 88% seen once, with roughly a tenth in the top ten. Trimming removed 7 bases from V and 9 bases from J, with 18 bases in between. The germline CDR1 and CDR2 sequences are ENHRY and SYGVKD. The CDR3 sequence is 13 residues long. Input material: PBMCs. The clonotype comes from a woman between 45 and 65 years old with colorectal cancer. This chain uses TRBV10-3 with TRBJ1-2; TRBD1 might be the D (6 bases). CDR3 DNA: TGTGCCATCACCGTAGAAGGGACACCCAGCTACACCTTC. Translated: CAITVEGTPSYTF.